The T cell receptor (beta chain) under discussion was sequenced for a study of blood T cell repertoires in COVID-19. The method was immunoSEQ multiplex PCR; TCRdb's version includes in-frame clones alone and lacks a portion of them. The profile shows about 360,000 clones, approximately 86% of them singletons. Trimming at V came to 3 bases and at J to 6 bases, leaving 5 bases not matched to a gene. Germline V CDR1 and CDR2: LNHDA, SQIVND (reference sequence). There are 14 residues in the CDR3. This chain uses TRBV19 with TRBJ1-5; 7 bases map to TRBD1. The sample was peripheral blood. The receptor was isolated from a human donor in a cohort sampled during active COVID-19. The CDR3 sequence: CASSITQGSQPQHF. CDR3 DNA sequence: TGTGCCAGTAGTATTACACAGGGGAGTCAGCCCCAGCATTTT.